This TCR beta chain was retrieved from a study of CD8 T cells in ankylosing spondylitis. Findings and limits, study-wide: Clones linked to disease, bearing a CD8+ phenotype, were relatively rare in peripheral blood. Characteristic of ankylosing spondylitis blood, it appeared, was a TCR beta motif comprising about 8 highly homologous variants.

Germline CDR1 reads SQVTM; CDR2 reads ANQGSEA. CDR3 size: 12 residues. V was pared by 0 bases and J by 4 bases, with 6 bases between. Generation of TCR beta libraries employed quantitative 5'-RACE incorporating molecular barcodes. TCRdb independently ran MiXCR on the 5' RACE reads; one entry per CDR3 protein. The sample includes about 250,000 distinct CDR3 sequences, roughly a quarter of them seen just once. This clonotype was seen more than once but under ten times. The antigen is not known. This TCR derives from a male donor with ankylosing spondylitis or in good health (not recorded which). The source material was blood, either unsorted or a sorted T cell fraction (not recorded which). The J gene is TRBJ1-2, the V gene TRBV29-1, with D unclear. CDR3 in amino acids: CSVEDRAYGYTF. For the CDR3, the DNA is TGCAGCGTTGAAGATCGGGCCTATGGCTACACCTTC. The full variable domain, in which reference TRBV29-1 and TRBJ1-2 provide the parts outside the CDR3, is SAVISQKPSRDICQRGTSLTIQCQVDSQVTMMFWYRQQPGQSLTLIATANQGSEATYESGFVIDKFPISRPNLTFSTLTVSNMSPEDSSIYLCSVEDRAYGYTFGSGTRLTVV.